The 5 T cell receptor beta chains below were found in one sample sequenced in a study of blood T cell repertoires in COVID-19. Assay used: immunoSEQ multiplex PCR; TCRdb lists only in-frame clones, some missing. The repertoire holds almost 35,000 clones, with approximately 88% as singletons. The source material was peripheral blood. These TCRs come from a man aged 55 to 69 with active COVID-19.

This chain links TRBV5-1 with TRBJ2-5; TRBD2 matches 8 bases. The length of the CDR3 is 15 residues. CDR1 is SGHRS, CDR2 YFSETQ, per germline. The J segment lost 1 base and the V segment lost 4 bases, leaving 6 bases of the junction unmatched. The CDR3 protein is CASSPHLAGQETQYF. CDR3 bases: TGCGCCAGCAGCCCTCACCTAGCGGGCCAAGAGACCCAGTACTTC.

This clone was found once. The chain employs TRBV7-9 and TRBJ2-5, with 7 bases fitting TRBD1. The germline CDR1 and CDR2 sequences are SEHNR and FQNEAQ (reference sequence). This CDR3 is 14 amino acids long. Trimming cost V 5 bases and J 1 base; bases outside gene matches: 4. The CDR3 DNA sequence: TGTGCCAGCAGCCTGACAGGGTCCCAAGAGACCCAGTACTTC. Translation gives CASSLTGSQETQYF.

J is TRBJ2-2 and V is TRBV4-2; TRBD2 matches at 8 bases. The germline gives CDR1 LGHNA, CDR2 YNFKEQ. V lost 1 base to trimming and J lost 1 base; unmatched junction nucleotides: 5. There are 17 residues in the CDR3. The CDR3 is CASSQGGAGVNTGELFF. As DNA, the CDR3 is TGTGCCAGCAGCCAAGGGGGAGCGGGAGTGAACACCGGGGAGCTGTTTTTT.

By share, this clone ranks as medium-sized. The chain uses TRBV7-9 and TRBJ2-1; 11 nucleotides match TRBD2. The CDR3 loop spans 17 amino acids. After removal of 0 bases from V and 4 bases from J, the junction contained 5 bases not matched to a gene. CDR1 and CDR2 (germline): SEHNR, FQNEAQ (reference sequence). Here the CDR3 reads CASSLAGSSGRYNEQFF. The CDR3 nucleotides are TGTGCCAGCAGCTTAGCGGGGTCTAGCGGGAGGTACAATGAGCAGTTCTTC.

The rearrangement joins TRBV30 to TRBJ1-2; unclear D gene. The CDR3 has 15 amino acids. Germline assignment: CDR1 GTSNPN and CDR2 SVGIG (reference sequence). The CDR3: CNLGQFTQSNYGYTF. In DNA, the CDR3 is TGTAACCTTGGGCAGTTTACCCAGTCTAACTATGGCTACACCTTC.